One sample yielded the 27 T cell receptor beta chains listed below, sequenced in a study of blood T cell repertoires in COVID-19. The assay was immunoSEQ multiplex PCR, and TCRdb's table has in-frame clones only and misses some. The sample lists 65,000 to 90,000 clones; approximately 90% were seen once. The sequenced sample consisted of peripheral blood. All receptors derive from a human donor in a cohort sampled during active COVID-19.

The chain links TRBV19 to TRBJ1-4; the D is unclear. Between the trimmed V and J ends, which lost 2 bases and 12 bases, there was a span of 10 bases. This CDR3 region has 12 residues. CDR1 is LNHDA, CDR2 SQIVND, per germline (reference sequence). CDR3 protein: CASSISIGELFF. DNA of the CDR3: TGTGCCAGTAGTATATCAATCGGAGAACTGTTTTTT.

This clone was seen a handful of times. The chain is built from TRBV7-6 and TRBJ2-7; TRBD1 matches 7 bases. Germline values: CDR1 SGHVS, CDR2 FNYEAQ. This CDR3 has 13 residues. The J segment lost 0 bases and the V segment lost 5 bases, leaving 1 base of the junction unmatched. CDR3 in amino acids: CASSRQGSYEQYF. The CDR3 DNA follows: TGTGCCAGCAGCCGACAGGGCTCCTACGAGCAGTACTTC.

The chain uses TRBV6-6 and TRBJ1-2; maybe TRBD1 (5 bases). Germline CDR1 MNHNY, CDR2 SVGAGI (reference sequence). V gave up 5 bases and J gave up 1 base, with 14 bases separating them. This CDR3 region has 15 residues. DNA for the CDR3: TGTGCCAGCAGTCCAAGTACTCAGGGTAACTATGGCTACACCTTC. It specifies CASSPSTQGNYGYTF.

This rearrangement joins TRBV24-1 to TRBJ1-2; 7 nucleotides line up with TRBD1. From germline, CDR1 is KGHDR and CDR2 SFDVKD. The CDR3 sequence is 14 residues long. The trim removed 7 bases at V and 4 bases at J, leaving 8 bases unmatched. The chain's CDR3 is CATRRDRYSYGYTF. In DNA, the CDR3 is TGTGCCACCAGAAGGGACAGATATTCCTATGGCTACACCTTC.

This chain joins TRBV4-1 and TRBJ1-4; no reliable D call. Looked up from germline, CDR1 is MGHRA and CDR2 is YSYEKL. The CDR3 is 11 amino acids. Trimming pared 7 bases from V and 5 bases from J, leaving 5 bases between. CDR3 loop: CASTGNEKLFF. In DNA form, the CDR3 reads TGCGCCAGCACGGGGAATGAAAAACTGTTTTTT.

This clone was seen just once. V usage is TRBV12-5 and J usage is TRBJ2-1; 10 nucleotides agree with TRBD2. V lost 4 bases and J lost 4; bases outside the gene matches: 10. CDR1 and CDR2 (germline): LGHNT, FRNRAP. This CDR3 region has 17 residues. Here the CDR3 reads CASGWGPSGGAYNEQFF. CDR3 in DNA: TGTGCTAGTGGTTGGGGACCTAGCGGGGGAGCGTACAATGAGCAGTTCTTC.

V usage is TRBV19 and J usage is TRBJ1-5, with TRBD1 as a possible D gene (6 bases). This CDR3 spans 14 amino acids. The germline V and J ends were trimmed by 6 bases and 1 base, with 10 bases remaining between them. CDR1 is LNHDA, CDR2 SQIVND, per germline (reference sequence). The CDR3 reads CASRQGSSNQPQHF. CDR3 in DNA: TGTGCCAGTAGACAGGGATCCAGCAATCAGCCCCAGCATTTT.

J is TRBJ2-3 and V is TRBV27, with 12 bases aligning to TRBD1. The CDR3 sequence is 18 residues long. The V segment lost 1 base and the J segment 4 bases; nucleotides outside the gene matches: 9. Germline V gene data show CDR1 as MNHEY and CDR2 as SMNVEV (reference sequence). The CDR3 nucleotides are TGTGCCAGCAGTTTATTCTTCCCCGGGACAGGGGGCTCAGATACGCAGTATTTT. It encodes CASSLFFPGTGGSDTQYF.

The V gene is TRBV4-3, the J gene TRBJ1-1; no reliable D call. Germline values: CDR1 LGHNA, CDR2 YSLEER. This CDR3 spans 15 amino acids. V shed 0 bases and J shed 1 base, with 9 bases lying between them. The CDR3 is CASSQDGEENTEAFF. In DNA, the CDR3 is TGCGCCAGCAGCCAAGATGGAGAGGAGAACACTGAAGCTTTCTTT.

This clone was recorded only once. The rearrangement joins TRBV7-8 to TRBJ2-7; D perhaps matches TRBD2 (6 bases). Germline lookup yields CDR1 SGHVS and CDR2 FQNEAQ. CDR3 size: 16 residues. V gave up 0 bases and J gave up 1 base, with 13 bases separating them. For the CDR3, the DNA is TGTGCCAGCAGCTTAGCAGGAGGGGTTAAGTCCTACGAGCAGTACTTC. Protein product: CASSLAGGVKSYEQYF. The full variable domain, rest sourced from reference TRBV7-8 and TRBJ2-7, is GAGVSQSPRYKVAKRGQDVALRCDPISGHVSLFWYQQALGQGPEFLTYFQNEAQLDKSGLPSDRFFAERPEGSVSTLKIQRTQQEDSAVYLCASSLAGGVKSYEQYFGPGTRLTVT.

The chain is built from TRBV19 and TRBJ1-5, with 9 bases identical to TRBD1. With V trimmed by 5 bases and J by 4 bases, 15 bases remained unmatched. The CDR3 contains 18 residues. CDR1 is LNHDA and CDR2 is SQIVND in the germline V gene (reference sequence). This CDR3 is CASSSHGQGTEGNQPQHF. The DNA for the CDR3 is TGTGCCAGTAGTTCTCATGGACAGGGGACGGAGGGTAATCAGCCCCAGCATTTT. Drawing the rest from reference TRBV19 and TRBJ1-5, the complete variable domain is DGGITQSPKYLFRKEGQNVTLSCEQNLNHDAMYWYRQDPGQGLRLIYYSQIVNDFQKGDIAEGYSVSREKKESFPLTVTSAQKNPTAFYLCASSSHGQGTEGNQPQHFGDGTRLSIL.

The chain recombines TRBV7-6 with TRBJ2-1; 9 bases are shared with TRBD2. CDR3 length equals 14 residues. The germline V gene encodes CDR1 SGHVS and CDR2 FNYEAQ. V trimming: 5 bases; J trimming: 8 bases; junction bases outside the gene matches: 7. The CDR3 sequence: CASSHARGGDEQFF. CDR3 DNA sequence: TGTGCCAGCAGCCACGCGCGGGGGGGCGATGAGCAGTTCTTC.

The chain is built from TRBV9 and TRBJ2-5; TRBD2 agrees at 11 bases. The V gene's germline CDR1 is SGDLS and CDR2 YYNGEE. The CDR3 sequence is 19 residues long. Unmatched junction bases numbered 10, after V lost 0 bases and J lost 0 bases. Written as DNA, the CDR3 is TGTGCCAGCAGCGTAGGAACTAGCGGGGGCTCCGCGTACCAAGAGACCCAGTACTTC. Amino acid sequence: CASSVGTSGGSAYQETQYF.

The chain couples TRBV7-9 to TRBJ2-3; TRBD2 matches 9 bases. This CDR3 has 14 amino acids. Germline loops: CDR1 SEHNR, CDR2 FQNEAQ (reference sequence). The ends lost 1 base at V and 4 bases at J; junction bases unmatched: 0. The CDR3 nucleotides are TGTGCCAGCAGCTTAGGCGGGGGGGCAGATACGCAGTATTTT. Its protein product is CASSLGGGADTQYF.

This clone has only one observation. The rearrangement joins TRBV5-8 to TRBJ1-3; no definite D call. CDR3 length: 16 amino acids. Germline V lookup: CDR1 SGHTS, CDR2 YDEGEE. Trimming took off 4 bases at V and 0 bases at J, with 14 bases between the two ends. CDR3 amino acids: CASSRGVISSGNTIYF. The CDR3 DNA reads as TGTGCCAGCAGCCGAGGTGTAATTAGCTCTGGAAACACCATATATTTT. The whole variable domain, remainder taken from reference TRBV5-8 and TRBJ1-3, is EAGVTQSPTHLIKTRGQQATLRCSPISGHTSVYWYQQALGLGLQFLLWYDEGEERNRGNFPPRFSGRQFPNYSSELNVNALELEDSALYLCASSRGVISSGNTIYFGEGSWLTVV.

V gene TRBV29-1 combines with J gene TRBJ1-6; D not certain. There are 14 residues in the CDR3. CDR1 and CDR2 (germline): SQVTM, ANQGSEA. Trimming left V 4 bases short and J 5 bases short, with 12 bases between. CDR3 coding DNA: TGCAGCGTTGTAGTTGGAGAAAATAATTCACCCCTCCACTTT. Translation: CSVVVGENNSPLHF.

The sample holds a few counts of this clone. This chain joins TRBV7-6 and TRBJ2-3; maybe TRBD1 (6 bases). Germline-derived CDR1 and CDR2 are SGHVS and FNYEAQ. Deletions cut 6 bases from V and 4 bases from J, with 20 bases between. This CDR3 has 16 residues. In DNA, the CDR3 is TGTGCCAGCAGTAGAGAGGGGGTAGATTGGGCAGATACGCAGTATTTT. Residues: CASSREGVDWADTQYF.

This chain links TRBV7-9 with TRBJ2-7; 9 bases match TRBD1. Germline V gene lookup returns CDR1 SEHNR and CDR2 FQNEAQ (reference sequence). The CDR3 has 16 residues. The J segment lost 4 bases and the V segment lost 5 bases, leaving 12 bases of the junction unmatched. CDR3 amino acids: CASSSRDRDFSYEQYF. CDR3 sequence (DNA): TGTGCCAGCAGCAGCCGGGACAGGGACTTCTCGTACGAGCAGTACTTC.

The V call is TRBV4-3, the J call TRBJ1-4; 7 positions match TRBD1. After removal of 3 bases from V and 9 bases from J, the junction contained 4 bases not matched to a gene. Looked up from germline, CDR1 is LGHNA and CDR2 is YSLEER. CDR3 length: 13 residues. The CDR3 sequence is CASSQETGKKLFF. Here the CDR3 DNA reads TGCGCCAGCAGCCAGGAGACAGGGAAAAAACTGTTTTTT.

The V call is TRBV3-1 (or the pseudogene TRBV3-2), the J call TRBJ2-3; TRBD2 matches at 7 bases. Losses at the gene ends were 1 base for V and 13 bases for J; bases not matched to a gene: 11. CDR1 is LGHDT and CDR2 is YNNKEL in the germline V gene (reference sequence). There are 14 residues in the CDR3. CDR3 DNA: TGTGCCAGCAGCCAAGTGACGGGAGGCCCCGACGAGTATTTT. Its protein is CASSQVTGGPDEYF.

This rearrangement joins TRBV3-1 (or the pseudogene TRBV3-2) to TRBJ2-1; tentatively, D is TRBD2 (6 bases). This CDR3 contains 16 residues. The germline V gene has CDR1 LGHDT and CDR2 YNNKEL (reference sequence). V was shortened by 0 bases and J by 0 bases, with 9 bases between the two germline ends. CDR3 amino acids: CASSQELGGSYNEQFF. The CDR3 DNA is TGTGCCAGCAGCCAAGAGTTGGGGGGCTCCTACAATGAGCAGTTCTTC.

The chain is built from TRBV30 and TRBJ2-3; TRBD2 agrees at 11 bases. V was clipped by 5 bases and J by 5 bases; unmatched bases: 6. Germline CDR1 GTSNPN, CDR2 SVGIG (reference sequence). CDR3 length: 14 residues. CDR3 amino acids: CAWGSGGALDTQYF. DNA for the CDR3: TGTGCCTGGGGTAGCGGGGGGGCCTTAGATACGCAGTATTTT.

In its sample, this clone was seen once. The genes are TRBV6-5 and TRBJ2-3; TRBD2 matches 7 bases. After removal of 7 bases from V and 0 bases from J, the junction contained 7 bases not matched to a gene. The germline V gene encodes CDR1 MNHEY and CDR2 SVGAGI. This CDR3 contains 15 residues. The CDR3 nucleotides read TGTGCCAGCAAAAAAGCGGGACCGAGCACAGATACGCAGTATTTT. It is translated as CASKKAGPSTDTQYF.

The genes are TRBV27 and TRBJ1-1, with D uncertain. The CDR3 contains 15 residues. Germline-derived CDR1 and CDR2 are MNHEY and SMNVEV (reference sequence). V dropped 3 bases and J dropped 3 bases, with 14 bases sitting between them. CDR3 DNA: TGTGCCAGCAGTTTGGGTCGGACGGGATACACTGAAGCTTTCTTT. Amino acids: CASSLGRTGYTEAFF.

V and J are TRBV5-1 and TRBJ2-3, with TRBD2 matching 11 bases. V gave up 4 bases and J gave up 1 base; unmatched junction bases: 11. Per germline, CDR1 SGHRS and CDR2 YFSETQ. The CDR3 consists of 18 residues. Here the CDR3 DNA reads TGCGCCAGCAGCACCTCCGGGACTAGCGGCTCTGGCACAGATACGCAGTATTTT. Residues: CASSTSGTSGSGTDTQYF.

This chain joins TRBV27 and TRBJ1-6, with 7 bases that match TRBD1. Germline V gives CDR1 MNHEY, CDR2 SMNVEV (reference sequence). This CDR3 region has 15 residues. The J segment lost 9 bases and the V segment lost 1 base, leaving 6 bases of the junction unmatched. CDR3 in DNA: TGTGCCAGCAGTTTATACAGGGGAGTCGGTTCACCCCTCCACTTT. Its translation is CASSLYRGVGSPLHF.

CDR3 bases: TGTGCCAGCAGCTTGGGAAGACAGCCCTCGGGTCAGCCCCAGCATTTT. Translating gives CASSLGRQPSGQPQHF. This sequence joins TRBV7-8 and TRBJ1-5, with D maybe TRBD1 (5 bases). The CDR3 is made up of 16 amino acids. Germline lookup yields CDR1 SGHVS and CDR2 FQNEAQ. V lost 3 bases, J lost 6 bases, and 18 bases lay in between.